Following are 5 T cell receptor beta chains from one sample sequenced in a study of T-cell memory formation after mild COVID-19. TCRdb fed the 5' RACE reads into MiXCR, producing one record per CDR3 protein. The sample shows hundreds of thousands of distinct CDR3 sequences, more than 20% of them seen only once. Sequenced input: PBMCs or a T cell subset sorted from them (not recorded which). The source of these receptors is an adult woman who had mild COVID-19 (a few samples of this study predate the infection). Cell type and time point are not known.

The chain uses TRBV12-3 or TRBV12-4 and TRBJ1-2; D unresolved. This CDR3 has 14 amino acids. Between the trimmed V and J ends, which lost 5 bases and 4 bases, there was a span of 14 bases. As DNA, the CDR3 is TGTGCCAGCAGTCCACTGATTAGCCCCTATGGCTACACCTTC. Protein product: CASSPLISPYGYTF.

The CDR3 DNA reads as TGTGCCAGCAGCGCCGACACAGGGGAGTCCTACGAGCAGTACTTC. Translated, it gives CASSADTGESYEQYF. V and J are TRBV9 and TRBJ2-7, with 7 positions matching TRBD1. The CDR3 totals 15 residues. V shed 3 bases, J shed 1 base, and the junction held 7 bases outside the gene matches. Looked up from germline, CDR1 is SGDLS and CDR2 is YYNGEE.

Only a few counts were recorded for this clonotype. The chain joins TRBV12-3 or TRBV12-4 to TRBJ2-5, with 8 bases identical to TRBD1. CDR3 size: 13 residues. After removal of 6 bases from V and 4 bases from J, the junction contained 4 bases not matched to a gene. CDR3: CASRTTGVETQYF. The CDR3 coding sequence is TGTGCCAGCAGGACGACAGGGGTAGAGACCCAGTACTTC.

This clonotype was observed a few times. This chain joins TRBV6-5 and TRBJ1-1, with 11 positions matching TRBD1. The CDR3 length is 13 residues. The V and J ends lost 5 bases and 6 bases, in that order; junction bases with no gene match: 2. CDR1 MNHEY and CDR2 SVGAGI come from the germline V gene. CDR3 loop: CASSVGQGAEAFF. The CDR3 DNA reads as TGTGCCAGCAGTGTGGGACAGGGGGCTGAAGCTTTCTTT.

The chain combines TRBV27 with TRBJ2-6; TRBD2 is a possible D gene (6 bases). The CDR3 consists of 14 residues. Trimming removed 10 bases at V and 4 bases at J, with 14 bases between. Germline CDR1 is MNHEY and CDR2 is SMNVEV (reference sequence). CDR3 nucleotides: TGTGCCACCTCTGGAGGGCGAGGGGCCAACGTCCTGACTTTC. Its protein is CATSGGRGANVLTF.